The 7 T cell receptor beta chains below all came from one sample that was sequenced in a study of blood T cell repertoires in COVID-19. Only in-frame clones appear in the TCRdb table, and some are missing; sequencing was by immunoSEQ multiplex PCR. The data contain about 59,000 clones, 79% of them singletons. Material: peripheral blood. These receptor sequences come from a man aged 55-75 years with acute or convalescent COVID-19.

The J gene is TRBJ2-7, the V gene TRBV28, with 11 bases aligning to TRBD2. Germline values: CDR1 MDHEN, CDR2 SYDVKM. After removal of 8 bases from V and 4 bases from J, the junction contained 4 bases not matched to a gene. The CDR3 runs to 13 residues. The CDR3 is CASSGTSGYEQYF. As DNA, the CDR3 is TGTGCCAGCTCCGGGACTAGCGGTTACGAGCAGTACTTC.

This sequence joins TRBV3-1 (or the pseudogene TRBV3-2) and TRBJ1-1; D might be TRBD1 (5 bases). Germline-derived CDR1 and CDR2 are LGHDT and YNNKEL (reference sequence). V was cut by 0 bases and J by 2 bases, with 7 bases left in between. The CDR3 loop spans 14 amino acids. CDR3 nucleotide sequence: TGTGCCAGCAGCCAAGATGGACATAACACTGAAGCTTTCTTT. Its translation: CASSQDGHNTEAFF.

This sequence joins TRBV9 and TRBJ2-2; 16 nucleotides line up with TRBD2. Germline V gene lookup returns CDR1 SGDLS and CDR2 YYNGEE. The CDR3 sequence is 19 residues long. V lost 4 bases, J lost 6 bases, and 12 bases stayed unmatched. CDR3 in amino acids: CASSLIGTSGRARPGELFF. CDR3 coding DNA: TGTGCCAGCAGCCTAATCGGGACTAGCGGGAGGGCCAGACCCGGGGAGCTGTTTTTT. Drawing the rest from reference TRBV9 and TRBJ2-2, the complete variable domain is DSGVTQTPKHLITATGQRVTLRCSPRSGDLSVYWYQQSLDQGLQFLIQYYNGEERAKGNILERFSAQQFPDLHSELNLSSLELGDSALYFCASSLIGTSGRARPGELFFGEGSRLTVL.

The chain uses TRBV7-2 and TRBJ2-5; 9 bases map to TRBD2. This CDR3 region has 12 residues. CDR1 and CDR2 (germline): SGHTA, FQGNSA. CDR3 protein: CAASGTGETQYF. In DNA, the CDR3 is TGTGCGGCTAGCGGGACGGGAGAGACCCAGTACTTC. The full variable domain, with the rest looked up from reference TRBV7-2 and TRBJ2-5, is GAGVSQSPSNKVTEKGKDVELRCDPISGHTALYWYRQSLGQGLEFLIYFQGNSAPDKSGLPSDRFSAERTGGSVSTLTIQRTQQEDSAVYLCAASGTGETQYFGPGTRLLVL.

The chain carries TRBV28 and TRBJ2-5; possibly TRBD2 for D (5 bases). CDR3 size: 11 residues. Trimming cost V 9 bases and J 2 bases, with 7 bases left between them. The V gene's germline CDR1 is MDHEN and CDR2 SYDVKM. The CDR3 DNA reads as TGTGCCAGAGCGGTTCAAGAGACCCAGTACTTC. Translation gives CARAVQETQYF.

The chain joins TRBV7-2 to TRBJ2-1, with D maybe TRBD2 (6 bases). V was shortened by 7 bases and J by 0 bases, with 7 bases between the two germline ends. This CDR3 has 13 amino acids. Germline CDR1 SGHTA, CDR2 FQGNSA. The CDR3 here is CASTGGSYNEQFF. In DNA form, the CDR3 reads TGTGCCAGCACCGGGGGCTCCTACAATGAGCAGTTCTTC.

The chain links TRBV10-2 to TRBJ2-7; 9 bases are a match to TRBD1. V was pared by 4 bases and J by 3 bases, with 4 bases of the junction left unmatched. The length of the CDR3 is 14 residues. Germline V gene lookup returns CDR1 WSHSY and CDR2 SAAADI. The CDR3 sequence: CASSGRQGVYEQYF. The CDR3 DNA sequence: TGCGCCAGCAGTGGCCGACAGGGGGTCTACGAGCAGTACTTC.